The 17 T cell receptor beta chains reported below all come from one sample, sequenced in a study of a mutant IDH1 vaccine in newly diagnosed glioma. Libraries were prepared by immunoSEQ multiplex PCR; TCRdb keeps only in-frame clonotypes and omits some of them. The sample contains about 35,000 clones, 87% of which appear only once. Time point denoted: week 47, end of study. All doses held 300 ug of mutant IDH1 20-mer peptide, with topical imiquimod. No antigen has been assigned to these receptors. This material consisted of PBMCs, taken from a glioma patient whose treatment included an IDH1 peptide vaccine. These TCRs come from a woman in her twenties or thirties with glioma.

DNA of the CDR3: TGTGCCAGTAGTTCCTGGACTAGCCCGAATGAGCAGTTCTTC. Translated: CASSSWTSPNEQFF. The chain joins TRBV19 to TRBJ2-1; 8 nucleotides align to TRBD2. The CDR3 is 14 residues long. The V segment lost 5 bases and the J segment 7 bases; nucleotides outside the gene matches: 7. Per germline, CDR1 LNHDA and CDR2 SQIVND (reference sequence).

The chain is built from TRBV18 and TRBJ2-2; D assignment may be TRBD1 or TRBD2 (5 bases each). Germline-derived CDR1 and CDR2 are KGHSH and LQKENI. V lost 0 bases, J lost 5 bases, and 10 bases lay in between. The CDR3 spans 15 residues. CDR3 DNA: TGTGCCAGCTCACCACCGTGGGACGGGACCGGGGAGCTGTTTTTT. Protein: CASSPPWDGTGELFF.

Note on this clone: A junction end diverges from the germline sequence, so it may reflect a read error. The rearrangement uses TRBV7-9 and TRBJ1-2, with a tentative D call TRBD1 (5 bases). The CDR3 has 15 amino acids. Looked up from germline, CDR1 is SEHNR and CDR2 is FQNEAQ (reference sequence). The CDR3 DNA reads TGTGCAAGCAGCTTAGAGTCCTCCAGGGCTAGCGGCTACACCTTC. Amino acid sequence: CASSLESSRASGYTF. Drawing the rest from reference TRBV7-9 and TRBJ1-2, the complete variable domain is DTGVSQNPRHKITKRGQNVTFRCDPISEHNRLYWYRQTLGQGPEFLTYFQNEAQLEKSRLLSDRFSAERPKGSFSTLEIQRTEQGDSAMYLCASSLESSRASGYTFGSGTRLTVV.

The chain combines TRBV2 with TRBJ2-3; the D is unclear. V was pared by 4 bases and J by 3 bases, with 17 bases between. This CDR3 is 16 amino acids long. Germline-derived CDR1 and CDR2 are SNHLY and FYNNEI. The CDR3 nucleotides are TGTGCCAGCAGTGGGCCCCTGGGGAAGAGGACAGATACGCAGTATTTT. Protein sequence: CASSGPLGKRTDTQYF.

The CDR3, as DNA: TGTGCCAGCAGCTTAGAAAGGACCTACGAGCAGTACTTC. This translates into CASSLERTYEQYF. The rearrangement uses TRBV7-6 and TRBJ2-7; D is unresolved. CDR3 size: 13 residues. Germline CDR1 SGHVS, CDR2 FNYEAQ. Trimming removed 1 base at V and 2 bases at J, with 6 bases between.

CDR3 in amino acids: CASSSRPEAFF. The CDR3 coding sequence is TGTGCCAGCAGCTCCCGGCCGGAGGCTTTCTTT. The V gene is TRBV11-2, the J gene TRBJ1-1; D gene ambiguous. V lost 4 bases and J lost 11, with 11 bases in between. The germline gives CDR1 SGHAT, CDR2 FQNNGV. CDR3 length: 11 residues.

This chain joins TRBV18 and TRBJ1-2, with D perhaps matching TRBD1 (6 bases). The ends were cut back, 3 bases at V and 4 bases at J, with 21 bases in the middle. This CDR3 comprises 17 residues. CDR1 KGHSH and CDR2 LQKENI come from the germline V gene. CDR3 protein: CASSPQASVGASYGYTF. The CDR3 DNA follows: TGTGCCAGCTCACCGCAGGCCTCTGTGGGGGCCTCCTATGGCTACACCTTC.

V and J are TRBV6-6 and TRBJ1-2; D is unclear. Germline CDR1 reads MNHNY; CDR2 reads SVGAGI (reference sequence). The CDR3 has 13 residues. V dropped 4 bases and J dropped 3 bases, with 9 bases sitting between them. CDR3 in DNA: TGTGCCAGCAGTTTTTTAAAAGACTATGGCTACACCTTC. Translated: CASSFLKDYGYTF.

This clone appeared a few times. The genes are TRBV20-1 and TRBJ1-5; 7 bases line up with TRBD1. The CDR3 is 11 residues long. With V trimmed by 6 bases and J by 13 bases, 9 bases remained unmatched. Germline V gives CDR1 DFQATT, CDR2 SNEGSKA (reference sequence). CDR3 DNA sequence: TGCAGTGCCCCGGAGGGACAGAAACAGCATTTT. Its protein product is CSAPEGQKQHF.

There are a few counts of this clone. The chain couples TRBV20-1 to TRBJ2-7, with D unclear. CDR1 is DFQATT, CDR2 SNEGSKA, per germline (reference sequence). This CDR3 spans 11 amino acids. The ends were cut back, 3 bases at V and 3 bases at J, with 6 bases in the middle. This CDR3 reads CSARLDYEQYF. The CDR3 region has the DNA TGCAGTGCTAGGTTGGACTACGAGCAGTACTTC.

The chain uses TRBV7-3 and TRBJ1-2; perhaps TRBD1 as D (6 bases). Germline CDR1 is SGHTA and CDR2 is FQGTGA. Trimming left V 5 bases short and J 2 bases short, with 9 bases between. This CDR3 is 13 amino acids long. CDR3 region: CASSPDRNYGYTF. The CDR3 DNA reads TGTGCCAGCAGCCCGGACAGAAACTATGGCTACACCTTC. Using reference TRBV7-3 and TRBJ1-2 for the parts outside the CDR3, the full variable domain is GAGVSQTPSNKVTEKGKYVELRCDPISGHTALYWYRQSLGQGPEFLIYFQGTGAADDSGLPNDRFFAVRPEGSVSTLKIQRTERGDSAVYLCASSPDRNYGYTFGSGTRLTVV.

The chain combines TRBV5-1 with TRBJ1-6; D might be TRBD1 (5 bases). Trimming shortened V by 0 bases and J by 4 bases, and 14 bases separated the two germline ends. The germline gives CDR1 SGHRS, CDR2 YFSETQ. The CDR3 sequence is 17 residues long. The CDR3 reads CASSLVGGRVYNSPLHF. Here the CDR3 DNA reads TGCGCCAGCAGCTTGGTTGGGGGTAGGGTTTATAATTCACCCCTCCACTTT. Together with reference TRBV5-1 and TRBJ1-6, the CDR3 gives the full variable domain: KAGVTQTPRYLIKTRGQQVTLSCSPISGHRSVSWYQQTPGQGLQFLFEYFSETQRNKGNFPGRFSGRQFSNSRSEMNVSTLELGDSALYLCASSLVGGRVYNSPLHFGNGTRLTVT.

The rearrangement links TRBV18 to TRBJ2-1; 8 bases map to TRBD1. The ends lost 1 base at V and 5 bases at J; junction bases unmatched: 7. The CDR3 has 16 amino acids. CDR1 is KGHSH and CDR2 is LQKENI in the germline V gene. CDR3 sequence (DNA): TGTGCCAGCTCACCACTGGGGAGGACAGGGCACAATGAGCAGTTCTTC. It translates to CASSPLGRTGHNEQFF.

This sequence joins TRBV2 and TRBJ1-1; D gene uncertain. Deletions cut 3 bases from V and 0 bases from J, with 11 bases between. The CDR3 runs 15 residues. Per the germline V gene, CDR1 is SNHLY and CDR2 is FYNNEI. The CDR3 spells CASSEEGRMNTEAFF. Written as DNA, the CDR3 is TGTGCCAGCAGTGAGGAAGGCAGAATGAACACTGAAGCTTTCTTT.

This clone was observed a few times. The rearrangement links TRBV2 to TRBJ2-7, with no clear D. V dropped 6 bases and J dropped 12 bases, with 12 bases sitting between them. The length of the CDR3 is 10 residues. Per the germline V gene, CDR1 is SNHLY and CDR2 is FYNNEI. Here the CDR3 reads CASRDVRWYF. In nucleotides, the CDR3 is TGTGCCAGCAGGGACGTGCGGTGGTACTTC.

The chain is built from TRBV5-8 and TRBJ2-7; D is tentatively TRBD1 or TRBD2 (6 bases each). Per germline, CDR1 SGHTS and CDR2 YDEGEE. The V end lost 5 bases, the J end lost 6 bases, and 18 bases lay between the germline ends. The CDR3 runs to 14 residues. CDR3 in amino acids: CASSYGGGGLEQYF. DNA for the CDR3: TGTGCCAGCAGTTATGGAGGAGGGGGGCTCGAGCAGTACTTC.

Points on this clone: The germline gene is not matched at one end of the junction; a read error may be the cause. The chain combines TRBV7-7 with TRBJ2-1; 7 bases are shared with TRBD1. The germline CDR1 and CDR2 sequences are SSHAT and FNYEAQ (reference sequence). This CDR3 comprises 17 residues. The CDR3 here is CASSLVGGFGSYNEQFF. In DNA, the CDR3 is TGTGCTAGCAGCTTAGTAGGGGGCTTCGGGTCCTACAATGAGCAGTTCTTC.